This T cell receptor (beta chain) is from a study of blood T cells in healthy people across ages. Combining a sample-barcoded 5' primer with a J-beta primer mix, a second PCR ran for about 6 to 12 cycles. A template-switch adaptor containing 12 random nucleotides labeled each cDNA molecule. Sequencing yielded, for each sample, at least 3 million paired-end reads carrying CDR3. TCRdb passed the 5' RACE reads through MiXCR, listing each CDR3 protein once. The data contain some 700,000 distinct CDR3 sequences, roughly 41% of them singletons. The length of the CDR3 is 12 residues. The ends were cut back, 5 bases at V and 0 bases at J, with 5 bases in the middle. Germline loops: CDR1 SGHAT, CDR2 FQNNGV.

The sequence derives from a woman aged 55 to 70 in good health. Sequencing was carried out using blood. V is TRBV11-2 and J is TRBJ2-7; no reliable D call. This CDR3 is CASSTLSYEQYF. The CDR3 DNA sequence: TGTGCCAGCAGCACTCTCTCCTACGAGCAGTACTTC. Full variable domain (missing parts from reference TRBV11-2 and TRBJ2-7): EAGVAQSPRYKIIEKRQSVAFWCNPISGHATLYWYQQILGQGPKLLIQFQNNGVVDDSQLPKDRFSAERLKGVDSTLKIQPAKLEDSAVYLCASSTLSYEQYFGPGTRLTVT.